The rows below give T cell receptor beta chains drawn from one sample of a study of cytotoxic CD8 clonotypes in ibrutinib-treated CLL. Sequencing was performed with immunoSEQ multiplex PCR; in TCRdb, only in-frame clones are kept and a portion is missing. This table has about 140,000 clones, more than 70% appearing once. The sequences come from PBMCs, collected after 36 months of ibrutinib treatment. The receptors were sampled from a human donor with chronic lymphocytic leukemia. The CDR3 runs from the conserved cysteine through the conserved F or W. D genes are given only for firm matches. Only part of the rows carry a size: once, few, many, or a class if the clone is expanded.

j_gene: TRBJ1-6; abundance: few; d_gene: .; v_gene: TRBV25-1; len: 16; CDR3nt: TGTGCCAGCAGTGAATTTCGGGACCCAAAGAATTCACCCCTCCACTTT; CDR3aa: CASSEFRDPKNSPLHF
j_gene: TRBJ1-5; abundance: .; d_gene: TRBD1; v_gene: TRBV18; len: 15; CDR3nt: TGTGCCAGCTCAACAGGGGGCTCTAGCAATCAGCCCCAGCATTTT; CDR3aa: CASSTGGSSNQPQHF
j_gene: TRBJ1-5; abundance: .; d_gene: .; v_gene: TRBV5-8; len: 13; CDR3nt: TGTGCCAGCAGACCGATGGGCAATCAGCCCCAGCATTTT; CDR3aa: CASRPMGNQPQHF
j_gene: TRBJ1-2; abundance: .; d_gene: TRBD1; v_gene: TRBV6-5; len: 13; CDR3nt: TGTGCCAGCAGTATGACAGGGAACTATGGCTACACCTTC; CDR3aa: CASSMTGNYGYTF
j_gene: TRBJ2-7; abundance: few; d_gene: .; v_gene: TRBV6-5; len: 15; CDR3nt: TGTGCCAGCAGTTACGTTGCCTACGGCTCCTACGAGCAGTACTTC; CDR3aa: CASSYVAYGSYEQYF
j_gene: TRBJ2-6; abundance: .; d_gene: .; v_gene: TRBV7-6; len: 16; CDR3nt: TGTGCCAGCAGCTTAGTTAGAGGGCTTGGGGCCAACGTCCTGACTTTC; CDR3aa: CASSLVRGLGANVLTF
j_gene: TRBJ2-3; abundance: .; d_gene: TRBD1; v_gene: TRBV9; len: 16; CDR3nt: TGTGCCAGCAGCTCAGAAGACAGGGCTGGGGCAGATACGCAGTATTTT; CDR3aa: CASSSEDRAGADTQYF
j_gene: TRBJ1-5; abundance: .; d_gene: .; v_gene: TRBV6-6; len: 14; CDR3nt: TGTGCCAGCAGTTACGGGCCAGGCAATCAGCCCCAGCATTTT; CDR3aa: CASSYGPGNQPQHF
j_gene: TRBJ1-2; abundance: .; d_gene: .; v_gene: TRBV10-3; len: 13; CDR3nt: TGTGCCATCAGTGAATGGGCTAAAATGGGCTACACCTTC; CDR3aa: CAISEWAKMGYTF
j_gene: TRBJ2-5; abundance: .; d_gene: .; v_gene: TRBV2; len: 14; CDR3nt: TGTGCCAGCACTAATACAGGGTCCCGAGAGACCCAGTACTTC; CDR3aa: CASTNTGSRETQYF
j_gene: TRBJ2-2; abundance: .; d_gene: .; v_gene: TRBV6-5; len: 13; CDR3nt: TGTGCCAGCAGTCAGACAGTAACCGGGGAGCTGTTTTTT; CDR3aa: CASSQTVTGELFF
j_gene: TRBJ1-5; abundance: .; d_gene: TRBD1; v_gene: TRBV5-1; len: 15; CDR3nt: TGCGCCAGCAGCTTGGGACAGGGGGGCAATCAGCCCCAGCATTTT; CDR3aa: CASSLGQGGNQPQHF
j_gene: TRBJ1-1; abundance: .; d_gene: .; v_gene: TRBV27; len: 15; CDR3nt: TGTGCCAGCAGTTTCCGTGGACGGACCGGAACTGAAGCTTTCTTT; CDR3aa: CASSFRGRTGTEAFF
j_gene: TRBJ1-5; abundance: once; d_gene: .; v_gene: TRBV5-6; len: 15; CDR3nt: TGTGCCAGCAGCTTGGGAGTCCGTAGCAATCAGCCCCAGCATTTT; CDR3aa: CASSLGVRSNQPQHF
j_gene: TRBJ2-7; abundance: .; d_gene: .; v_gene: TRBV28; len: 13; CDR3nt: TGTGCCACCCAACGGGGGTGGCTCTACGAGCAGTACTTC; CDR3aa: CATQRGWLYEQYF
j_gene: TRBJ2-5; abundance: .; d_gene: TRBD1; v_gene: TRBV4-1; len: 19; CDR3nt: TGCGCCAGCAGCCAAGCTTCGCGACAGGGGGGATTTGGCCAAGAGACCCAGTACTTC; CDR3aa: CASSQASRQGGFGQETQYF
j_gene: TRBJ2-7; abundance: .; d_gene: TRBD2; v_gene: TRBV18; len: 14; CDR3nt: TGTGCCAGCTCACCACAGCGGGGAAAATACGAGCAGTACTTC; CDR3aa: CASSPQRGKYEQYF
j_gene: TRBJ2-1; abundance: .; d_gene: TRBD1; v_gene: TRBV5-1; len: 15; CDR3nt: TGCGCCAGCAGCGAGGGACAGGGAATCTACAATGAGCAGTTCTTC; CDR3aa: CASSEGQGIYNEQFF
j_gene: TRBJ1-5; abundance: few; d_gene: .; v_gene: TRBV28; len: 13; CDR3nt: TGTGCCAGCAGTTTACGCCTTGGACAGCCCCAGCATTTT; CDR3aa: CASSLRLGQPQHF
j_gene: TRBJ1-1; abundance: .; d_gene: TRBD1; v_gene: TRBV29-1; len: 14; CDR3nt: TGCAGCGTTGGCCCGACAGGGGGGGTCACTGAAGCTTTCTTT; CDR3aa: CSVGPTGGVTEAFF
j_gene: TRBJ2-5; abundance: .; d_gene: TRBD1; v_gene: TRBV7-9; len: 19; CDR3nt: TGTGCCAGCAGCTTAGCGAGAGGGACAGGGGGCATATACCAAGAGACCCAGTACTTC; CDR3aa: CASSLARGTGGIYQETQYF
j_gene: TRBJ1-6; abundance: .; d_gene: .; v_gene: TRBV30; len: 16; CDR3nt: TGTGCCTGGACCGCTCGGAGGACAACATTTAATTCACCCCTCCACTTT; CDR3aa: CAWTARRTTFNSPLHF
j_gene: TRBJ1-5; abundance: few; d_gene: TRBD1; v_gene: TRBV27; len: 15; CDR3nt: TGTGCCAGCAGTCCACGACAGGGATGGGATCAGCCCCAGCATTTT; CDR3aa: CASSPRQGWDQPQHF
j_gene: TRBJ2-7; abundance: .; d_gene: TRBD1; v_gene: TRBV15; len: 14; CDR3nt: TGTGCCACCAGCAGGGACAGGGAGTCCTACGAGCAGTACTTC; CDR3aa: CATSRDRESYEQYF
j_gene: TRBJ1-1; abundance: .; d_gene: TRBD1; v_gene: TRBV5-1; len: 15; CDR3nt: TGCGCCAGCAGCGTAAACAGGGGCATAAACACTGAAGCTTTCTTT; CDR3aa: CASSVNRGINTEAFF
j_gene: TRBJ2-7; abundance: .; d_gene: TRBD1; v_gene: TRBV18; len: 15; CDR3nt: TGTGCCAGCTCACAGACAGGGTCTTCTCTCTACGAGCAGTACTTC; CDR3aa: CASSQTGSSLYEQYF
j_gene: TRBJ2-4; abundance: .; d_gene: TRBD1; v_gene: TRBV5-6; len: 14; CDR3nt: TGTGCCAGCAGCACAGGACAGGGGGCGAACATTCAGTACTTC; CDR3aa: CASSTGQGANIQYF
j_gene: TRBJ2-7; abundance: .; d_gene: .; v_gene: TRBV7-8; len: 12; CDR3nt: TGTGCCAGCAGCTTAGGAGTAGGGGAGCAGTACTTC; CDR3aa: CASSLGVGEQYF
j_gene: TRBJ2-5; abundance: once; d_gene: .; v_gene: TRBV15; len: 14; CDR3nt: TGTGCCACCAGCAGAGATCCCGGCAGGGAGACCCAGTACTTC; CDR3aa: CATSRDPGRETQYF
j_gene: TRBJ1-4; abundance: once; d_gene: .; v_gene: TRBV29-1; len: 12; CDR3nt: TGCAGCGTTGCCCAGGCTAATGAAAAACTGTTTTTT; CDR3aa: CSVAQANEKLFF
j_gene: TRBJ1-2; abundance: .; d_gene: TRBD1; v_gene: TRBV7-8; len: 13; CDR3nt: TGTGCCAGCAGCTTAAGACAGGGGTACGGCTACACCTTC; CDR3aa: CASSLRQGYGYTF
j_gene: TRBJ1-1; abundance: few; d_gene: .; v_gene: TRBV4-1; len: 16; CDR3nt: TGCGCCAGCAGCCAAAGTCAGACCGTATACGACACTGAAGCTTTCTTT; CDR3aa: CASSQSQTVYDTEAFF
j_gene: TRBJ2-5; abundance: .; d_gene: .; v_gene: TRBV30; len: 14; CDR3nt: TGTGCCTGGAGTGTAATTCCGCGGGCTGAGACCCAGTACTTC; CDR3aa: CAWSVIPRAETQYF
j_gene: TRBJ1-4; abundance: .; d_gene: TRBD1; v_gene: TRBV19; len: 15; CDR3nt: TGTGCCAGTAGTATAAGTGGGACAGGGGGCGAAAAACTGTTTTTT; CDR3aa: CASSISGTGGEKLFF
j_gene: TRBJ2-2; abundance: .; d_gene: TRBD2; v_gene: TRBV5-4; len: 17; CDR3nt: TGTGCCAGCAGCTTGCCTGGGACTAGCGGCAACACCGGGGAGCTGTTTTTT; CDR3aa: CASSLPGTSGNTGELFF
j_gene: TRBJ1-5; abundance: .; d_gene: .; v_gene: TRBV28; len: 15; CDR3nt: TGTGCCAGCAGTGGGGGGGCCAGGGGAGGACAGCCCCAGCATTTT; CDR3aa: CASSGGARGGQPQHF
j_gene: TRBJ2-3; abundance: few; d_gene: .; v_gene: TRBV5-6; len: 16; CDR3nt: TGTGCCAGCAGCAAAAGGGTAGGAGGAGCCACAGATACGCAGTATTTT; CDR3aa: CASSKRVGGATDTQYF
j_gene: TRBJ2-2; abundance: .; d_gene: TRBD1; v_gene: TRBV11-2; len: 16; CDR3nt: TGTGCCAGCAGCTTAGACCCCCGACAGGGCACCGGGGAGCTGTTTTTT; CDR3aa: CASSLDPRQGTGELFF
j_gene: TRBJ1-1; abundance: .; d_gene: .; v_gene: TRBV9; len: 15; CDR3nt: TGTGCCAGCAGCGTAGATACAGGGACGAACACTGAAGCTTTCTTT; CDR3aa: CASSVDTGTNTEAFF
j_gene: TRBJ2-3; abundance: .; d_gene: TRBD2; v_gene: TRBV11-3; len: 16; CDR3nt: TGTGCCAGCAGCCGGGGACTAGCGGGAGTCGGGGATACGCAGTATTTT; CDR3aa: CASSRGLAGVGDTQYF
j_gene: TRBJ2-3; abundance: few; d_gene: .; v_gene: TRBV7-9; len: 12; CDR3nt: TGTGCCAGCAGTCCTCGCACAGATACGCAGTATTTT; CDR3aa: CASSPRTDTQYF
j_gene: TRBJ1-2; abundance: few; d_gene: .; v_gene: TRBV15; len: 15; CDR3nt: TGTGCCACCAGTAGCCAGGGGTGGTATGGCTATGGCTACACCTTC; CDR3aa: CATSSQGWYGYGYTF
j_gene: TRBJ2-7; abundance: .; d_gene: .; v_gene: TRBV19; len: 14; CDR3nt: TGTGCCAGTAGTCCGGGGGGCACCATCTACGAGCAGTACTTC; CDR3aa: CASSPGGTIYEQYF
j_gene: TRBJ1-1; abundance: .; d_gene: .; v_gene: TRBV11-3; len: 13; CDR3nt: TGTGCCAGCAGCTTAGTCTTGAACACTGAAGCTTTCTTT; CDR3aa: CASSLVLNTEAFF
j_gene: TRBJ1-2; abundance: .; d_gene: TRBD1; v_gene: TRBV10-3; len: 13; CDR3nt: TGTGCCATCAGTGACGACAGGGTCAAGGGCTACACCTTC; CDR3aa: CAISDDRVKGYTF
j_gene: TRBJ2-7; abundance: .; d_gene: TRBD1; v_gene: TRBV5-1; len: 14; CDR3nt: TGCGCCAGCAGCCAGGGACAGGGGGTTTACGAGCAGTACTTC; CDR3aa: CASSQGQGVYEQYF
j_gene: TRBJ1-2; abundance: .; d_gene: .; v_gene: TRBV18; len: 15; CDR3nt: TGTGCCAGCTCACCAGGTATAGGGGGGAACTATGGCTACACCTTC; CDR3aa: CASSPGIGGNYGYTF
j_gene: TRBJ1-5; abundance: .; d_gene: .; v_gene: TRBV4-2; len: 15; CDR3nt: TGTGCCAGCAGCCAAGGGGAACGGATCAATCAGCCCCAGCATTTT; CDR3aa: CASSQGERINQPQHF
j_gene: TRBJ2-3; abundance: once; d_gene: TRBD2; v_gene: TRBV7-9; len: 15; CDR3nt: TGTGCCAGCAGCTTCTGGGCTAGCGGAACAGATACGCAGTATTTT; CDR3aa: CASSFWASGTDTQYF
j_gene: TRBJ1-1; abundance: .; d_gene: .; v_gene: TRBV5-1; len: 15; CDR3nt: TGCGCCAGCAGCTTGGAGCTGGGGATGAACACTGAAGCTTTCTTT; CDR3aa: CASSLELGMNTEAFF
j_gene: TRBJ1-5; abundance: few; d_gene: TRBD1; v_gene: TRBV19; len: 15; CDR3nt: TGTGCCAGTAGTCCTGGGACAGAGAGCAATCAGCCCCAGCATTTT; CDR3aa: CASSPGTESNQPQHF